Detailed here is one TCR beta chain. This receptor's antigen is unknown. Base quality data are lacking; no much larger clone is found one base away. TCRbeta CDR3 regions were amplified from genomic DNA using the immunoSEQ Assay, a bias-controlled multiplex PCR. The original pipeline was this. The number of nucleated cells in each sample was estimated from the amplification of reference gene primers within the assay. To quantify the absolute abundance of each unique TCRbeta CDR3 rearrangement, sequence reads were collapsed and filtered. Productive Simpson clonality was computed per sample as the square root of Simpson's diversity index over productive rearrangements. The table was pulled from immuneACCESS by TCRdb, which kept in-frame rearrangements only. Such tables lose some clones; where checked, under half of the loss comes from unresolved V genes, and the rest has no known cause. The V and J calls and clone size are taken from that table; D and trimming were inferred from the DNA. For this sample the table gives more than 45,000 clones, of which about nine tenths were detected only once. The ten biggest clones cover roughly 8% of the sample.

Each collaborating institution followed its own protocols to collect whole blood in K2EDTA tubes. For TCRbeta analysis, collaborators shipped samples in one of three forms: frozen whole blood, isolated PBMCs, or DNA extracted from either of those sample types. Germline trimming: 3 bases from V, 3 bases from J; junction bases outside gene matches: 2. Including the terminal cysteine and phenylalanine, the CDR3 comprises 15 residues. Just CDR3 DNA is preserved here, 45 bases in frame from base 1. CDR1 and CDR2 are read off the germline V gene as SGHRS and YFSETQ. The sample comes from a study of blood T cell repertoires in COVID-19 (TCRdb year 2020). Background on the whole study: Samples covering the acute and convalescent phases of COVID-19 were provided by collaborators in the United States, Italy and Spain. Deeply sampled blood TCRbeta repertoires from subjects exposed to, actively infected with, or recovered from COVID-19 were included in the dataset. The material from the prospective study consisted of cDNA or gDNA derived from T cells, B-cell-depleted T cells, or PBMCs. The samples were drawn from the first 160 participants of the ongoing ImmuneRACE study and from 1,254 subjects provided by 6 global collaborators. Where available, HLA class I and class II types were taken from metadata supplied by the sample provider and were not determined by assay-based typing. The repertoires were made available in a free public database intended to serve as a resource for research on the immune response to SARS-CoV-2. Sample metadata almost always included a de-identified subject ID, COVID-19 status, age in years and sex. What the research found in general, with its limitations: Clinical and demographic metadata were provided uncurated, with the amount varying by source and participant.

The sequence was obtained from a woman in her sixties or seventies with active COVID-19. The chain is encoded by TRBV5-1 joined to TRBJ2-3; TRBD2 matches 12 bases in the middle. The sequencing sample was made of peripheral blood. The CDR3 sequence is CASSWLAGGTDTQYF. The DNA sequence follows: TGCGCCAGCAGCTGGCTAGCGGGAGGGACAGATACGCAGTATTTT.